This T cell receptor beta chain was captured by sequencing in a study of early T cells in non-severe SARS-CoV-2 infection. Across the study: Bulk RNA taken from unsorted whole blood was sequenced, leaving chains unpaired.

Researchers tagged individual cDNA molecules with unique molecular identifiers. TCRdb ran MiXCR on the 5' RACE reads and lists one entry per CDR3 protein. Of some 77,000 distinct CDR3 sequences detected, about 5% appear once; the ten largest clones hold approximately 7%. Whole-study findings and limits: A preference for anti-spike CD8 responses marked VDJdb matching, which missed private and CD4 specificities.

This clonotype was found many times. Antigen: not known. V was clipped by 2 bases and J by 3 bases; unmatched bases: 8. CDR3 length: 16 amino acids. Germline values: CDR1 MNHEY, CDR2 SVGEGT. V is TRBV6-2 or TRBV6-3 and J is TRBJ1-1; 8 nucleotides line up with TRBD1. The origin of this receptor is an adult who was a healthcare worker with PCR-confirmed SARS-CoV-2 infection or an uninfected control (not recorded which). The sequencing here drew on whole blood, taken at baseline. The CDR3 region has the DNA TGTGCCAGCAGTTACCTCTGGACAGGGAGGGACACTGAAGCTTTCTTT. As protein: CASSYLWTGRDTEAFF.